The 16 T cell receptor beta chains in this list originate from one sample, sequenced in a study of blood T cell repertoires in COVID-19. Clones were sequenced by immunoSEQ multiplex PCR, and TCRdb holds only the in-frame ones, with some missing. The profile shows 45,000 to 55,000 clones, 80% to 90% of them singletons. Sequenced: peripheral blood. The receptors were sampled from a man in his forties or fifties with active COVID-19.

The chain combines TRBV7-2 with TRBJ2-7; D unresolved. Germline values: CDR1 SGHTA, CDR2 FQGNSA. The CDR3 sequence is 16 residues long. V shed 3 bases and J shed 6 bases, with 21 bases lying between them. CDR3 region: CASSFNGRVRELEQYF. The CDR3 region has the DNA TGTGCCAGCAGCTTCAACGGCCGGGTAAGAGAGCTCGAGCAGTACTTC.

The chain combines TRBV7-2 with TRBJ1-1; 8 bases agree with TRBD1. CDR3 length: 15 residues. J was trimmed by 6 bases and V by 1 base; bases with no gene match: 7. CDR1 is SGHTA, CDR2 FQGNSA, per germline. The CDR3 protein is CASSLGGTGGAEAFF. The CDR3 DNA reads TGTGCCAGCAGCTTAGGAGGGACAGGCGGGGCTGAAGCTTTCTTT.

CDR3 region: CASSETDSYGYTF. CDR3 sequence (DNA): TGTGCCAGCAGCGAGACGGACTCTTATGGCTACACCTTC. The chain couples TRBV9 to TRBJ1-2, with D hard to call. The ends were cut back, 3 bases at V and 5 bases at J, with 11 bases in the middle. This CDR3 contains 13 residues. Germline V lookup: CDR1 SGDLS, CDR2 YYNGEE.

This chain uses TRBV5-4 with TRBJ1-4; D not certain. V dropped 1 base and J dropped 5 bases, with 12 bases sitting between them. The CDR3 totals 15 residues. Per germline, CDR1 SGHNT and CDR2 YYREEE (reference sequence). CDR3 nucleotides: TGTGCCAGCAGCTTGAAGTCGCGGGGAAATGAAAAACTGTTTTTT. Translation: CASSLKSRGNEKLFF.

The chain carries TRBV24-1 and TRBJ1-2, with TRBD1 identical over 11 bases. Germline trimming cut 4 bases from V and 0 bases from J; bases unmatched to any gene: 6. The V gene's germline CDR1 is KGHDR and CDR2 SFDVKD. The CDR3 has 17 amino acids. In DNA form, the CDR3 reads TGTGCCACCAGTGACCGGGACAGGGGGTTTTCTAACTATGGCTACACCTTC. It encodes CATSDRDRGFSNYGYTF.

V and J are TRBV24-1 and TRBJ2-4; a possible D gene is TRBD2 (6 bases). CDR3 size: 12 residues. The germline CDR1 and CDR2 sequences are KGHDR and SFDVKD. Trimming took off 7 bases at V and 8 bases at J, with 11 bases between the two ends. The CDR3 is CATRASVDIQYF. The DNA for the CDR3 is TGTGCCACCAGGGCTAGCGTAGACATTCAGTACTTC.

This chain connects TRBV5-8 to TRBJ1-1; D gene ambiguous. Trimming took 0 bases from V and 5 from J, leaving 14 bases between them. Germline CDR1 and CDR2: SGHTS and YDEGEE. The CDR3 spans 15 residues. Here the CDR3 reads CASSLAGRGRTEAFF. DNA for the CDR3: TGTGCCAGCAGCTTGGCGGGTCGTGGTAGAACTGAAGCTTTCTTT.

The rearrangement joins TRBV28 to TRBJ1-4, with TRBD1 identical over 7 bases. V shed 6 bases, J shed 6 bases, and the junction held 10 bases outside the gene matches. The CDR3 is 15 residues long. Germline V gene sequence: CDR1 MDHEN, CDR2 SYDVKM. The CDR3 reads CASRPDRVKDEKLFF. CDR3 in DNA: TGTGCCAGCAGACCAGACAGGGTTAAGGATGAAAAACTGTTTTTT. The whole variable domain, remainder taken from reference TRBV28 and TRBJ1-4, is DVKVTQSSRYLVKRTGEKVFLECVQDMDHENMFWYRQDPGLGLRLIYFSYDVKMKEKGDIPEGYSVSREKKERFSLILESASTNQTSMYLCASRPDRVKDEKLFFGSGTQLSVL.

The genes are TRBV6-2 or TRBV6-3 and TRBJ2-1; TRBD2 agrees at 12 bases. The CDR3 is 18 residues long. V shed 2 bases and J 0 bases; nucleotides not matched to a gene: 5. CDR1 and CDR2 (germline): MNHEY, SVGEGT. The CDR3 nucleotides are TGTGCCAGCAGTTACACTAGCGGGAGGTCCAGCTCCTACAATGAGCAGTTCTTC. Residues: CASSYTSGRSSSYNEQFF.

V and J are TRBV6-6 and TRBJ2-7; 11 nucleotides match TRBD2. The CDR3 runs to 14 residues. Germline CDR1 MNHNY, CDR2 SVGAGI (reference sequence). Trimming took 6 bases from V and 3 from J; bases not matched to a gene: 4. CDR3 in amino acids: CASRGTSGNYEQYF. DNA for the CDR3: TGTGCCAGCAGAGGGACTAGCGGTAACTACGAGCAGTACTTC.

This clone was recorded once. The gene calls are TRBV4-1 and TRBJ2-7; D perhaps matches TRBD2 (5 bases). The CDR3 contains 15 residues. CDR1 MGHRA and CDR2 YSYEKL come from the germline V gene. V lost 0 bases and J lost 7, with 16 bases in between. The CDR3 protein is CASSQEGPASKEQYF. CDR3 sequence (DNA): TGCGCCAGCAGCCAAGAAGGGCCGGCTAGCAAGGAGCAGTACTTC.

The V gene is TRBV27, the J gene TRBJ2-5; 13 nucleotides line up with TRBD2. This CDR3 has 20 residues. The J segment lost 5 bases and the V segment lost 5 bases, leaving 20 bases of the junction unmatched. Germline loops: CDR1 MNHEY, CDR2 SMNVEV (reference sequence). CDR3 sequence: CASSGRKGLAGRGVGETQYF. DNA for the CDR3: TGTGCCAGCAGTGGGAGGAAGGGACTAGCGGGAAGGGGCGTGGGGGAGACCCAGTACTTC.

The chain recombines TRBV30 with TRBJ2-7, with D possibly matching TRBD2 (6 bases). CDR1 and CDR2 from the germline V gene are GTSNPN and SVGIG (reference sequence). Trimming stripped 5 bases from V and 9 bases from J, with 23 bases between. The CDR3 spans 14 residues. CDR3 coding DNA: TGTGCCTGGGGTGCGACGGGAGCGGTGGGGGGGCAGTACTTC. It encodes CAWGATGAVGGQYF.

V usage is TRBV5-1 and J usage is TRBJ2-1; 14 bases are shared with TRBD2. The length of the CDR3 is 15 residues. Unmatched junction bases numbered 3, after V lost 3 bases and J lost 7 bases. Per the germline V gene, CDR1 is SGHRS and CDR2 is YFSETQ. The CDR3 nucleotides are TGCGCCAGCAGCTACGGACTAGCGGGAGGAAATGAGCAGTTCTTC. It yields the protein CASSYGLAGGNEQFF.

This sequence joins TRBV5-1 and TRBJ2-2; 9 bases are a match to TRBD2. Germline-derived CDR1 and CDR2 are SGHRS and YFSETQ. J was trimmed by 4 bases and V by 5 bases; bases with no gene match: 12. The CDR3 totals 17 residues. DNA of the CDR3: TGCGCCAGCAGGGTGATGCTGGGGACTAGCTTCACCGGGGAGCTGTTTTTT. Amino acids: CASRVMLGTSFTGELFF.

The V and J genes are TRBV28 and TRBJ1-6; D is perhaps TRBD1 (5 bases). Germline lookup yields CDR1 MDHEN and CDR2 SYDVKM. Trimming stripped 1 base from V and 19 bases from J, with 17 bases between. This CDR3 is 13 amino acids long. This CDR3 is CASSLSDTALLHF. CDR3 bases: TGTGCCAGCAGTTTATCGGACACGGCCCTACTTCACTTT. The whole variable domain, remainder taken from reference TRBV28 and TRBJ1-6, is DVKVTQSSRYLVKRTGEKVFLECVQDMDHENMFWYRQDPGLGLRLIYFSYDVKMKEKGDIPEGYSVSREKKERFSLILESASTNQTSMYLCASSLSDTALLHFGNGTRLTVT.